This T cell receptor beta chain was captured in a study of blood T cell repertoires in COVID-19. For the study at large: In each case, the material was cDNA or gDNA derived from T cells, B-cell-depleted T cells, or PBMCs.

The authors' processing: Nucleated cell number was recorded as an estimate derived from reference gene primer amplification. The table came from immunoSEQ multiplex PCR; TCRdb's copy has only in-frame clones and leaves some out. That table furnishes V, J and clone size, whereas the DNA furnished D and trimming. The data contain about 60,000 clones, just under 90% of them singletons. The source of this sequence is a human donor with active COVID-19. The donor label of this sample is uncertain. Material for sequencing was peripheral blood.

CDR3 nucleotide sequence: TGCGCCAGCAGCTTGGCAGCGATACAAGAGACCCAGTACTTC. It specifies CASSLAAIQETQYF. The chain has TRBV5-1 and TRBJ2-5; D unclear. Germline V gene data show CDR1 as SGHRS and CDR2 as YFSETQ. The CDR3 has 14 amino acids. Between the trimmed V and J ends, which lost 0 bases and 2 bases, there was a span of 8 bases.